The rows below give T cell receptor beta chains drawn from one sample of a study of EBV T-cell therapy then PD-1 blockade in nasopharyngeal carcinoma. Antigens of these TCRs are unknown. Profiling relied on immunoSEQ multiplex PCR, and the TCRdb table lists in-frame clones only, not all of them. The table shows roughly 22,000 clones, with approximately 80% occurring only once. The sample in question was CD8+ T cells from blood, obtained at day -245 from a patient whose treatment included autologous EBV-specific T cells and nivolumab. The source of these receptors is a man aged 40-55 years with nasopharyngeal carcinoma. Both conserved end residues are part of each CDR3. A D gene is named only where the DNA matches it firmly. The size field is filled for only some rows; it gives once, few, many or a size class.

clone size: NA; D gene: TRBD1; J gene: TRBJ2-7; V gene: TRBV15; CDR3 DNA: TGTGCCACCAGCAGAGGGGACAGCAACGAGCAGTACTTC; CDR3 protein: CATSRGDSNEQYF
clone size: NA; D gene: NA; J gene: TRBJ1-1; V gene: TRBV5-4; CDR3 DNA: TGTGCCAGCAGCTTTCGTCAGGGTCCTTACACTGAAGCTTTCTTT; CDR3 protein: CASSFRQGPYTEAFF
clone size: NA; D gene: NA; J gene: TRBJ2-3; V gene: TRBV28; CDR3 DNA: TGTGCCAGCAGTTCTTCCAGGGGACGCACAGATACGCAGTATTTT; CDR3 protein: CASSSSRGRTDTQYF
clone size: NA; D gene: TRBD1; J gene: TRBJ2-7; V gene: TRBV29-1; CDR3 DNA: TGCAGCGTTGAAGATCTGGACAGGGGCTACGAGCAGTACTTC; CDR3 protein: CSVEDLDRGYEQYF
clone size: once; D gene: TRBD2; J gene: TRBJ2-1; V gene: TRBV5-5; CDR3 DNA: TGTGCCAGCAGCATAAGACTAGCGGGCAATGAGCAGTTCTTC; CDR3 protein: CASSIRLAGNEQFF
clone size: NA; D gene: NA; J gene: TRBJ2-1; V gene: TRBV4-3; CDR3 DNA: TGCGCCAGCAGCCAAGTGGCCTACAATGAGCAGTTCTTC; CDR3 protein: CASSQVAYNEQFF
clone size: NA; D gene: NA; J gene: TRBJ1-1; V gene: TRBV7-8; CDR3 DNA: TGTGCCAGCAGCTTAGCGTTAGGCAAACCAGCGAACACTGAAGCTTTCTTT; CDR3 protein: CASSLALGKPANTEAFF
clone size: once; D gene: NA; J gene: TRBJ2-1; V gene: TRBV15; CDR3 DNA: TGTGCCACCAGCGCTTGGAGGGGGGGAAAGAATGAGCAGTTCTTC; CDR3 protein: CATSAWRGGKNEQFF
clone size: NA; D gene: TRBD1; J gene: TRBJ2-5; V gene: TRBV6-5; CDR3 DNA: TGTGCCAGCAGTTTCGAACAGGGGATTGAAGAGACCCAGTACTTC; CDR3 protein: CASSFEQGIEETQYF
clone size: NA; D gene: TRBD2; J gene: TRBJ2-2; V gene: TRBV4-3; CDR3 DNA: TGCGCCAGCAGCCAAGACAAGCGGGGGTTCACCGGGGAGCTGTTTTTT; CDR3 protein: CASSQDKRGFTGELFF
clone size: NA; D gene: NA; J gene: TRBJ2-2; V gene: TRBV9; CDR3 DNA: TGTGCCAGCAGCGTAGGAGGGGGCACCGGGGAGCTGTTTTTT; CDR3 protein: CASSVGGGTGELFF
clone size: NA; D gene: TRBD1; J gene: TRBJ1-4; V gene: TRBV7-9; CDR3 DNA: TGTGCCAGCAGCTTCAATCCCCTCGGGACAGGGGACGAAAAACTGTTTTTT; CDR3 protein: CASSFNPLGTGDEKLFF
clone size: few; D gene: NA; J gene: TRBJ2-7; V gene: TRBV13; CDR3 DNA: TGTGCCAGCAGCCTAGGACATCCCTCCTACGAGCAGTACTTC; CDR3 protein: CASSLGHPSYEQYF
clone size: NA; D gene: NA; J gene: TRBJ1-2; V gene: TRBV9; CDR3 DNA: TGTGCCAGCACCTTAGGGGGGGACTATGGCTACACCTTC; CDR3 protein: CASTLGGDYGYTF
clone size: NA; D gene: NA; J gene: TRBJ2-1; V gene: TRBV7-3; CDR3 DNA: TGTGCCAGCAGCTTAACGGGGACACCCTCCTACAATGAGCAGTTCTTC; CDR3 protein: CASSLTGTPSYNEQFF
clone size: NA; D gene: NA; J gene: TRBJ2-3; V gene: TRBV6-4; CDR3 DNA: TGTGCCAGCAGTGACGGCGATGTTGATACGCAGTATTTT; CDR3 protein: CASSDGDVDTQYF
clone size: NA; D gene: TRBD2; J gene: TRBJ2-5; V gene: TRBV6-1; CDR3 DNA: TGTGCCAGCAGTGAAGAACTAGCGGGGGGGCAAGAGACCCAGTACTTC; CDR3 protein: CASSEELAGGQETQYF
clone size: once; D gene: NA; J gene: TRBJ1-5; V gene: TRBV28; CDR3 DNA: TGTGCCAGCAGGGGAGACACTGTCAATCAGCCCCAGCATTTT; CDR3 protein: CASRGDTVNQPQHF
clone size: NA; D gene: TRBD2; J gene: TRBJ2-7; V gene: TRBV4-1; CDR3 DNA: TGCGCCAGCAGCCCCCGGCTAGCGGGGGCCAACTCCTACGAGCAGTACTTC; CDR3 protein: CASSPRLAGANSYEQYF
clone size: NA; D gene: TRBD2; J gene: TRBJ2-3; V gene: TRBV9; CDR3 DNA: TGTGCCAGCAGGGCGGGGGGCGGCACAGATACGCAGTATTTT; CDR3 protein: CASRAGGGTDTQYF
clone size: NA; D gene: NA; J gene: TRBJ2-7; V gene: TRBV20-1; CDR3 DNA: TGCAGTGCTAGTGCCGGGATGCAGTACTTC; CDR3 protein: CSASAGMQYF
clone size: NA; D gene: NA; J gene: TRBJ2-1; V gene: TRBV6-2/TRBV6-3; CDR3 DNA: TGTGCCAGCAGTTACGGGGGCTATGAGCAGTTCTTC; CDR3 protein: CASSYGGYEQFF
clone size: once; D gene: NA; J gene: TRBJ2-1; V gene: TRBV2; CDR3 DNA: TGTGCCAGCATCGGTATCTCCTACAATGAGCAGTTCTTC; CDR3 protein: CASIGISYNEQFF
clone size: NA; D gene: TRBD2; J gene: TRBJ2-3; V gene: TRBV5-5; CDR3 DNA: TGTGCCAGCAGGGCCGGGACTAGCGGGAGGATAAGCACAGATACGCAGTATTTT; CDR3 protein: CASRAGTSGRISTDTQYF
clone size: NA; D gene: NA; J gene: TRBJ2-1; V gene: TRBV6-4; CDR3 DNA: TGTGCCAGCAGCTCCAGCAGTTACAATGAGCAGTTCTTC; CDR3 protein: CASSSSSYNEQFF
clone size: NA; D gene: NA; J gene: TRBJ1-2; V gene: TRBV30; CDR3 DNA: TGTGCCTGGAGTGTGTGGGAGGGCGGCTATGGCTACACCTTC; CDR3 protein: CAWSVWEGGYGYTF
clone size: medium-sized; D gene: TRBD2; J gene: TRBJ2-5; V gene: TRBV9; CDR3 DNA: TGTGCCAGCAGCCTACGTCGGGGGGGACCTCTTCAAGAGACCCAGTACTTC; CDR3 protein: CASSLRRGGPLQETQYF
clone size: NA; D gene: NA; J gene: TRBJ1-2; V gene: TRBV7-8; CDR3 DNA: TGTGCCAGCAGCAGCCGGGATCTTTTCCTTTATGGCTACACCTTC; CDR3 protein: CASSSRDLFLYGYTF
clone size: NA; D gene: NA; J gene: TRBJ2-1; V gene: TRBV6-4; CDR3 DNA: TGTGCCAGCAGTGACTCGAGTCAGGGCGAGGCGCTAGGTGGGCAGTTCTTC; CDR3 protein: CASSDSSQGEALGGQFF
clone size: NA; D gene: NA; J gene: TRBJ1-5; V gene: TRBV7-9; CDR3 DNA: TGTGCCAGCAGCTCTGACAGGTTAAATCAGCCCCAGCATTTT; CDR3 protein: CASSSDRLNQPQHF